The rows below give T cell receptor beta chains drawn from one sample of a study of T cell responses to AZD1222 COVID-19 vaccine. Produced via immunoSEQ multiplex PCR; TCRdb's table is partial and in-frame only. The sample lists 130,000 to 150,000 clones; approximately 89% were seen once. Source: peripheral blood, taken on day 0 of AZD1222 vaccination. Receptors originate from an adult in good health. The CDR3 runs from the conserved cysteine through the conserved F or W. Each record gives: CDR3 DNA, CDR3 protein, V gene, J gene, clone size, D gene. The D gene is left open where the match is weak. Clone size is given for some rows only: seen once, a few or many times, or a class if the clone is expanded.

TGTGCCAGCAGTTTGATAGGGACTGGGGCTTTCTTT	CASSLIGTGAFF	TRBV12-3/TRBV12-4	TRBJ1-1	.	.
TGTGCCAGCAGTCAGGGGGGGACTGAAGCTTTCTTT	CASSQGGTEAFF	TRBV27	TRBJ1-1	.	TRBD1
TGTGCCAGCAGCTTGGGATCTACCGGTTCTTTCTATGAAAAACTGTTTTTT	CASSLGSTGSFYEKLFF	TRBV5-6	TRBJ1-4	once	.
TGTGCCAGCAGGCTGGGGGTCGGAGGGAATGAGCAGTTCTTC	CASRLGVGGNEQFF	TRBV5-8	TRBJ2-1	few	.
TGTGCCAGCAGCTTAGGAGGGGGATTCGCAGATACGCAGTATTTT	CASSLGGGFADTQYF	TRBV7-8	TRBJ2-3	.	.
TGTGCCAGCAGCAAAGCGGCCGGACAGGGAAGGACTGAAGCTTTCTTT	CASSKAAGQGRTEAFF	TRBV21-1	TRBJ1-1	.	.
TGCGCCAGCAGCTTTACAGGGACCCCCTACGAGCAGTACTTC	CASSFTGTPYEQYF	TRBV5-1	TRBJ2-7	.	.
TGTGCCAGCAGTTTCCTTGGGACAGCTGTTGAAGCTTTCTTT	CASSFLGTAVEAFF	TRBV6-5	TRBJ1-1	.	TRBD1
TGTGCCAGCAGCCTGACCGGGACGGAGCAGTACTTC	CASSLTGTEQYF	TRBV5-8	TRBJ2-7	.	.
TGTGCCAGCAGTGAATCTATGGCGGGGAGCGAGCAGTACTTC	CASSESMAGSEQYF	TRBV2	TRBJ2-7	few	.
TGCGCCAGTGAAGAGGGACAGGGGGACGGCTACACCTTC	CASEEGQGDGYTF	TRBV10-1	TRBJ1-2	.	TRBD1
TGTGCCTGGAGTGGCGCCAACTATGGCTACACCTTC	CAWSGANYGYTF	TRBV30	TRBJ1-2	once	.
TGTGCCAGCAGAAAGGACAGGGTGAACACTGAAGCTTTCTTT	CASRKDRVNTEAFF	TRBV6-5	TRBJ1-1	.	TRBD1
TGTGCCAGCAGCTTCGGGGGTTCTAGGTCACCCCTCCACTTT	CASSFGGSRSPLHF	TRBV11-3	TRBJ1-6	once	.
TGTGCCGCCGCGTCGGGGATCCTGAACACCGGGGAGCTGTTTTTT	CAAASGILNTGELFF	TRBV28	TRBJ2-2	.	.
TGTGCCAGCAGCTTAGACCTAGCGGGAGTTGGTGAGCAGTACTTC	CASSLDLAGVGEQYF	TRBV11-1	TRBJ2-7	.	TRBD2
TGTGCCAGCAGCCAAGCTTCCCGCAGGGTAAACTATGGCTACACCTTC	CASSQASRRVNYGYTF	TRBV3-1/TRBV3-2	TRBJ1-2	.	.
TGTGCCAGCAGCCCCTTAGGAGGGAGCTACAATGAGCAGTTCTTC	CASSPLGGSYNEQFF	TRBV9	TRBJ2-1	.	.
TGCGCCAGCAGCTTGGGGGGGACAGGTGTACCCACTGAAGCTTTCTTT	CASSLGGTGVPTEAFF	TRBV5-1	TRBJ1-1	.	TRBD1
TGTGCCAGCAGTTCTAACAGGGGTCTATCCTACGAGCAGTACTTC	CASSSNRGLSYEQYF	TRBV6-5	TRBJ2-7	few	TRBD1
TGCGCCAGCAGCCAGTTGCGACAGCCTGTTAACTATGGCTACACCTTC	CASSQLRQPVNYGYTF	TRBV4-3	TRBJ1-2	.	.
TGTGCCAGCAGCTACGGGACTAGCGGGGCCTACGAGCAGTACTTC	CASSYGTSGAYEQYF	TRBV11-2	TRBJ2-7	.	TRBD2